The entry below describes one T cell receptor (beta chain). Different DNA sequences within this sample yield the same CDR3. Donors, healthy HIV-negative adults, lacked recent acute infections or vaccinations. The data were taken from a study of shared clonotypes between healthy human individuals. Whole-study context: Each donor had three CD4 naive, three CD4 memory, two CD8 naive and one CD8 memory plate.

Profiled with immunoSEQ multiplex PCR; TCRdb holds only in-frame clones, not every one. The sample lists around 980,000 clones, about 80% occurring once. The germline V and J ends were trimmed by 3 bases and 5 bases, with 4 bases remaining between them. This CDR3 spans 11 amino acids. Germline V lookup: CDR1 MDHEN, CDR2 SYDVKM. This chain connects TRBV28 to TRBJ1-2; D is uncertain. The sample taken for sequencing was memory CD4+ T cells from PBMCs. The subset denotes: CD45RA-negative fraction. The source of this sequence is a man younger than 30 in good health. Some clones in this sample may be carry-over from other donors' samples. The CDR3 DNA sequence: TGTGCCAGCAGTTTCGGGTATGGCTACACCTTC. This gives the protein CASSFGYGYTF.